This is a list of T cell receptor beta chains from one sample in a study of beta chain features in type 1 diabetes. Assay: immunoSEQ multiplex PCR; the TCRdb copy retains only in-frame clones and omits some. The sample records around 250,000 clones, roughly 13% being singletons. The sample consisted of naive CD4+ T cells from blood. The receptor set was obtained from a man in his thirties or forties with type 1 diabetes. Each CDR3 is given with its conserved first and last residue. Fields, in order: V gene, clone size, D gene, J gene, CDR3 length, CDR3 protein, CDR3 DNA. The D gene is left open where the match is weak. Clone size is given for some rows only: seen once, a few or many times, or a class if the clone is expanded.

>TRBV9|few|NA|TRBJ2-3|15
CASSSRTSITDTQYF
TGTGCCAGCAGCTCCCGGACTTCGATCACAGATACGCAGTATTTT
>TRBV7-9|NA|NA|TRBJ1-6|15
CASSFRGSYNSPLHF
TGTGCCAGCAGTTTCAGGGGTTCCTATAATTCACCCCTCCACTTT
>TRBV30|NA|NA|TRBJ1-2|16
CAWRPGGERPYYGYTF
TGTGCCTGGAGACCGGGGGGTGAGAGGCCCTACTATGGCTACACCTTC
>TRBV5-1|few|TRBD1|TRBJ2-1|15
CASSRGQGAYNEQFF
TGCGCCAGCAGCCGGGGACAGGGGGCCTACAATGAGCAGTTCTTC
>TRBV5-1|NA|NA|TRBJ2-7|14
CAGRGAGSPYEQYF
TGCGCCGGCAGAGGAGCCGGGTCCCCCTACGAGCAGTACTTC
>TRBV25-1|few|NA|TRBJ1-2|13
CASSGPENSGYTF
TGTGCCAGCAGTGGGCCGGAAAATAGCGGCTACACCTTC
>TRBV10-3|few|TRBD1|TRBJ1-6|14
CAISGQGDNSPLHF
TGTGCCATCAGTGGACAGGGGGATAATTCACCCCTCCACTTT
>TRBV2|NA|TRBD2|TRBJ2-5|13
CASSMLAGETQYF
TGTGCCAGCAGTATGTTAGCGGGAGAGACCCAGTACTTC
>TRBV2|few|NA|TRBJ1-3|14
CASSEISSGNTIYF
TGTGCCAGCAGTGAAATCAGCTCTGGAAACACCATATATTTT
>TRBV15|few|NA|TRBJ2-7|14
CATSRTGGYYEQYF
TGTGCCACCAGCAGAACCGGAGGTTACTACGAGCAGTACTTC
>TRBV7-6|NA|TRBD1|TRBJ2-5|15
CASSDRGQGQETQYF
TGTGCCAGCAGCGACCGAGGACAGGGACAAGAGACCCAGTACTTC
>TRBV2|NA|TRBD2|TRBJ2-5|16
CASSVQGLAGVETQYF
TGTGCCAGCAGTGTCCAGGGACTAGCGGGAGTAGAGACCCAGTACTTC
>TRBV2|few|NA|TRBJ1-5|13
CASSRGSNQPQHF
TGTGCCAGCAGTCGGGGTAGCAATCAGCCCCAGCATTTT
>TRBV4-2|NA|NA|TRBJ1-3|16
CASSQGQADSGNTIYF
TGTGCCAGCAGCCAAGGACAGGCTGACTCTGGAAACACCATATATTTT
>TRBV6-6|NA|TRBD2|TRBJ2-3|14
CASRGLAFLDTQYF
TGTGCCAGCAGGGGACTAGCTTTCCTGGATACGCAGTATTTT
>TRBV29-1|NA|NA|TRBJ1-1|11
CSGTPNTEAFF
TGCAGTGGGACACCGAACACTGAAGCTTTCTTT
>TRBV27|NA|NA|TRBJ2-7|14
CASRLLGAGGEQYF
TGTGCCAGCCGCCTACTGGGGGCCGGAGGCGAGCAGTACTTC
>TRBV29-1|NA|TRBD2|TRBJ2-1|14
CSAGGLAGYSEQFF
TGCAGTGCGGGGGGGCTAGCGGGATACAGTGAGCAGTTCTTC
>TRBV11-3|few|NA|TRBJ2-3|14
CASSSSTSTDTQYF
TGTGCCAGCAGCTCCTCGACTAGCACAGATACGCAGTATTTT
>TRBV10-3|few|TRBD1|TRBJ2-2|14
CATGQGVRTGELFF
TGTGCCACGGGACAGGGGGTTCGAACCGGGGAGCTGTTTTTT
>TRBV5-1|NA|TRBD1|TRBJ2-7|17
CASSSTGDSMGLYEQYF
TGCGCCAGCAGCTCTACAGGGGATTCAATGGGGCTCTACGAGCAGTACTTC
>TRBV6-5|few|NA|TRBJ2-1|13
CASSTRLEIEQFF
TGTGCCAGCAGTACCCGACTAGAAATCGAGCAGTTCTTC
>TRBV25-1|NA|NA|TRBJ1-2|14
CASSEGAGLGGYTF
TGTGCCAGCAGTGAGGGGGCAGGCCTCGGGGGCTACACCTTC
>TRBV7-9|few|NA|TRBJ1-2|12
CASSVTGSGYTF
TGTGCCAGCAGCGTCACAGGGTCTGGCTACACCTTC
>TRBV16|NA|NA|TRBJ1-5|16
CASSHFHRMPYQPQHF
TGTGCCAGCAGCCATTTCCACAGGATGCCATATCAGCCCCAGCATTTT
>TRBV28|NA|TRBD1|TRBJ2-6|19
CASSFRRTGKLAGANVLTF
TGTGCCAGCAGTTTTAGGCGGACAGGAAAATTGGCTGGGGCCAACGTCCTGACTTTC
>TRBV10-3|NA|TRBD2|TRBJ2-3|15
CAIRAGTTDTDTQYF
TGTGCCATCAGGGCCGGGACTACCGACACAGATACGCAGTATTTT
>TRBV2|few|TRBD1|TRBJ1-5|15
CASSEQGQGRQPQHF
TGTGCCAGCAGTGAGCAAGGACAGGGACGGCAGCCCCAGCATTTT
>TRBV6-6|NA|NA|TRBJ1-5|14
CASNMDSPNQPQHF
TGTGCCAGCAACATGGACAGTCCTAATCAGCCCCAGCATTTT
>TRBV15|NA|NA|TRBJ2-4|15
CATSSGQLAKNIQYF
TGTGCCACCAGCAGTGGACAGCTAGCCAAAAACATTCAGTACTTC
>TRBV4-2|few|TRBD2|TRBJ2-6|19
CASSQELAGGPSGANVLTF
TGTGCCAGCAGCCAAGAATTAGCGGGAGGCCCTTCAGGGGCCAACGTCCTGACTTTC
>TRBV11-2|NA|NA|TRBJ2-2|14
CASSPDRSSGELFF
TGTGCCAGCAGTCCGGACAGATCCTCCGGGGAGCTGTTTTTT
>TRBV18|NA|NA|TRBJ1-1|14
CASSPREQGTEAFF
TGTGCCAGCTCACCAAGGGAACAGGGCACTGAAGCTTTCTTT
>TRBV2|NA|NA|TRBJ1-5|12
CASSAQGQPQHF
TGTGCCAGCAGTGCACAGGGTCAGCCCCAGCATTTT
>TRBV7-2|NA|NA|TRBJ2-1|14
CASTPGGSYNEQFF
TGTGCCAGCACCCCCGGGGGCTCCTACAATGAGCAGTTCTTC
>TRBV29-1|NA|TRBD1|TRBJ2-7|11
CSVVDDRGEYF
TGCAGCGTTGTAGATGACAGGGGTGAATACTTC
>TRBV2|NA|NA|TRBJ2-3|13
CASTGLSTDTQYF
TGTGCCAGCACCGGACTATCCACAGATACGCAGTATTTT
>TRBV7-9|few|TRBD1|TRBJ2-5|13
CASTDRDQETQYF
TGTGCCAGCACAGACAGGGACCAAGAGACCCAGTACTTC
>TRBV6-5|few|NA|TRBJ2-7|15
CASSYSMAGSHEQYF
TGTGCCAGCAGTTACTCGATGGCAGGGTCTCACGAGCAGTACTTC
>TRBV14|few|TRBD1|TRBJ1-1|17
CASSPLGSGQRNTEAFF
TGTGCCAGCAGTCCTCTCGGATCGGGACAGAGGAACACTGAAGCTTTCTTT
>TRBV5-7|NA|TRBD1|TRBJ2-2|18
CASSVSRDRERNTGELFF
TGTGCCAGCAGCGTGTCCCGGGACAGGGAGCGAAACACCGGGGAGCTGTTTTTT
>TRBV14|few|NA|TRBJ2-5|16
CASSQGSRVGLETQYF
TGTGCCAGCAGCCAAGGATCCAGGGTCGGTTTGGAGACCCAGTACTTC
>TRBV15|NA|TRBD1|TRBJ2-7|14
CATSGTGDSYEQYF
TGTGCCACCAGCGGGACAGGAGACTCCTACGAGCAGTACTTC
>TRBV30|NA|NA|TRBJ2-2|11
CAWSVRGELFF
TGTGCCTGGAGTGTGCGCGGGGAGCTGTTTTTT
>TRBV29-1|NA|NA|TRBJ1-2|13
CSVVLGANYGYTF
TGCAGCGTTGTCCTAGGGGCTAACTATGGCTACACCTTC
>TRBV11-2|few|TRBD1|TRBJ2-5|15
CASSLRGQDQETQYF
TGTGCCAGCAGCTTACGCGGACAGGACCAAGAGACCCAGTACTTC
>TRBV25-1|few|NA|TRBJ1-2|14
CASSDTGSGYGYTF
TGTGCCAGCAGTGATACGGGGAGCGGCTATGGCTACACCTTC
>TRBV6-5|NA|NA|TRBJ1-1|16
CASSYGGALMNTEAFF
TGTGCCAGCAGTTACGGGGGCGCACTGATGAACACTGAAGCTTTCTTT
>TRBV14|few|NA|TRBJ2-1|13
CASSQDHYNEQFF
TGTGCCAGCAGCCAAGACCATTACAATGAGCAGTTCTTC
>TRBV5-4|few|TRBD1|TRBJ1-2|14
CASSSGQKNYGYTF
TGTGCCAGCAGCTCGGGACAGAAGAACTATGGCTACACCTTC
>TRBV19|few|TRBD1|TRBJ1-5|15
CASSGVGQGNQPQHF
TGTGCCAGTAGTGGGGTCGGACAGGGGAATCAGCCCCAGCATTTT
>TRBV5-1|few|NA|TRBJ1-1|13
CASSPDKNTEAFF
TGCGCCAGCAGTCCTGACAAGAACACTGAAGCTTTCTTT
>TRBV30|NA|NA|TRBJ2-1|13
CAWASSSYNEQFF
TGTGCCTGGGCCTCGAGCTCCTACAATGAGCAGTTCTTC
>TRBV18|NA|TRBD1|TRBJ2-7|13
CASSAGQDNEQYF
TGTGCCAGCTCAGCGGGACAGGACAACGAGCAGTACTTC
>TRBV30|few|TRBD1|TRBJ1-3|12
CGTGSSGNTIYF
TGTGGGACAGGCTCCTCTGGAAACACCATATATTTT
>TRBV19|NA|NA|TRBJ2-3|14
CASRSYEAGDTQYF
TGTGCCAGTAGGTCCTACGAGGCTGGGGATACGCAGTATTTT
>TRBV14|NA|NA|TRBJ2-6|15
CASSQTGLGANVLTF
TGTGCCAGCAGCCAGACGGGTCTAGGGGCCAACGTCCTGACTTTC